Listed below are T cell receptor beta chains from one sample, sequenced in a study of cytomegalovirus exposure and HLA in healthy donors. The data were produced by immunoSEQ multiplex PCR, yet TCRdb's version contains in-frame clones alone and is incomplete. Counted here are over 150,000 clones, around three quarters occurring once; the ten biggest clones make up 1%. Material for sequencing was PBMCs. The source is a woman between 50 and 59 years old in good health and CMV-seropositive. CDR3s include the opening cysteine and the closing phenylalanine or tryptophan. D genes are given only for firm matches. The size of a clone is reported for some rows only, either as once, few or many, or as a class for expanded clones.

j_gene: TRBJ1-1; d_gene: TRBD1; len: 14; abundance: .; v_gene: TRBV2; CDR3nt: TGTGCCAGCAGGGAGCAGGGGGCCGTAACTGAAGCTTTCTTT; CDR3aa: CASREQGAVTEAFF
j_gene: TRBJ2-3; d_gene: TRBD2; len: 13; abundance: once; v_gene: TRBV11-3; CDR3nt: TGTGCCAGTGGTGCGGGAGTACGAGATACGCAGTATTTT; CDR3aa: CASGAGVRDTQYF
j_gene: TRBJ1-3; d_gene: .; len: 15; abundance: .; v_gene: TRBV10-1; CDR3nt: TGCGCCAGCAACTCAGGGCCCCCATCTGGAAACACCATATATTTT; CDR3aa: CASNSGPPSGNTIYF
j_gene: TRBJ2-7; d_gene: .; len: 11; abundance: .; v_gene: TRBV29-1; CDR3nt: TGCAGCGTTGTTCAGGTCCCGGTTGAGTACTTC; CDR3aa: CSVVQVPVEYF
j_gene: TRBJ2-2; d_gene: .; len: 14; abundance: .; v_gene: TRBV4-2; CDR3nt: TGTGCCAGCAGGAAGGACACTAACACCGGGGAGCTGTTTTTT; CDR3aa: CASRKDTNTGELFF
j_gene: TRBJ1-6; d_gene: .; len: 15; abundance: .; v_gene: TRBV19; CDR3nt: TGTGCCAGTAGACCCGGGACACGGAATAATTCACCCCTCCACTTT; CDR3aa: CASRPGTRNNSPLHF
j_gene: TRBJ1-5; d_gene: .; len: 13; abundance: .; v_gene: TRBV30; CDR3nt: TGTGCCTGGACCTCGGGTAGCAATCAGCCCCAGCATTTT; CDR3aa: CAWTSGSNQPQHF
j_gene: TRBJ1-2; d_gene: TRBD1; len: 15; abundance: .; v_gene: TRBV9; CDR3nt: TGTGCCAGCAGCTCCGCACCGACAGGGGGGTATGGCTACACCTTC; CDR3aa: CASSSAPTGGYGYTF
j_gene: TRBJ1-1; d_gene: .; len: 16; abundance: .; v_gene: TRBV2; CDR3nt: TGTGCCAGCAGTGACCACGGGGGGGGATGGAACACTGAAGCTTTCTTT; CDR3aa: CASSDHGGGWNTEAFF
j_gene: TRBJ1-1; d_gene: .; len: 13; abundance: .; v_gene: TRBV19; CDR3nt: TGTGCCAGTACTGGGCAGATGAACACTGAAGCTTTCTTT; CDR3aa: CASTGQMNTEAFF
j_gene: TRBJ1-2; d_gene: .; len: 13; abundance: .; v_gene: TRBV29-1; CDR3nt: TGCAGCGTTGAAGATCGCGAGGGTGGTGGCTACACCTTC; CDR3aa: CSVEDREGGGYTF
j_gene: TRBJ2-3; d_gene: TRBD1; len: 12; abundance: .; v_gene: TRBV7-9; CDR3nt: TGTGCCAGCAGGTACAGGGGGAATACGCAGTATTTT; CDR3aa: CASRYRGNTQYF
j_gene: TRBJ1-2; d_gene: TRBD1; len: 16; abundance: .; v_gene: TRBV5-8; CDR3nt: TGTGCCAGCAGCTCCGCTGGGACAGGGGTTAACTATGGCTACACCTTC; CDR3aa: CASSSAGTGVNYGYTF
j_gene: TRBJ2-7; d_gene: .; len: 14; abundance: .; v_gene: TRBV25-1; CDR3nt: TGTGCCAGCACCTCGGGAGGGGGCCCGTACGAGCAGTACTTC; CDR3aa: CASTSGGGPYEQYF
j_gene: TRBJ2-1; d_gene: TRBD1; len: 13; abundance: .; v_gene: TRBV11-3; CDR3nt: TGTGCCAGCAACCCAGGGGGCCTCGATGAGCAGTTCTTC; CDR3aa: CASNPGGLDEQFF
j_gene: TRBJ2-5; d_gene: .; len: 13; abundance: once; v_gene: TRBV5-1; CDR3nt: TGCGCCAGCAGTTCAGGCTCCCAAGAGACCCAGTACTTC; CDR3aa: CASSSGSQETQYF
j_gene: TRBJ2-7; d_gene: .; len: 11; abundance: .; v_gene: TRBV29-1; CDR3nt: TGCAGCGCCACATTCGCCTACGAGCAGTACTTC; CDR3aa: CSATFAYEQYF
j_gene: TRBJ2-7; d_gene: .; len: 16; abundance: .; v_gene: TRBV7-6; CDR3nt: TGTGCCAGCAGCCCAACCAATCCAGGGGACTCCTACGAGCAGTACTTC; CDR3aa: CASSPTNPGDSYEQYF
j_gene: TRBJ2-3; d_gene: .; len: 15; abundance: .; v_gene: TRBV7-9; CDR3nt: TGTGCCAGCAGCTCGGACTACCGTTGGATAGATACGCAGTATTTT; CDR3aa: CASSSDYRWIDTQYF
j_gene: TRBJ2-5; d_gene: .; len: 14; abundance: .; v_gene: TRBV6-1; CDR3nt: TGTGCCAGCATTACAGGGGGGGTCCAAGAGACCCAGTACTTC; CDR3aa: CASITGGVQETQYF
j_gene: TRBJ1-1; d_gene: TRBD1; len: 12; abundance: .; v_gene: TRBV6-5; CDR3nt: TGTGCCAGCAGTTCCGGGACAGTTGAAGCTTTCTTT; CDR3aa: CASSSGTVEAFF
j_gene: TRBJ1-4; d_gene: .; len: 16; abundance: .; v_gene: TRBV5-1; CDR3nt: TGCGCCAGCAGCTTGGCCGCGGCTGCAACTAATGAAAAACTGTTTTTT; CDR3aa: CASSLAAAATNEKLFF
j_gene: TRBJ2-7; d_gene: .; len: 17; abundance: .; v_gene: TRBV11-2; CDR3nt: TGTGCCAGCAGCCCCCCTAAGGTGGGGCGAGGAACCTACGAGCAGTACTTC; CDR3aa: CASSPPKVGRGTYEQYF
j_gene: TRBJ2-3; d_gene: .; len: 15; abundance: .; v_gene: TRBV2; CDR3nt: TGTGCCAGCTCAACTGAGGACAGTAGCACAGATACGCAGTATTTT; CDR3aa: CASSTEDSSTDTQYF
j_gene: TRBJ1-4; d_gene: .; len: 15; abundance: .; v_gene: TRBV7-9; CDR3nt: TGTTCCAGCAGCTTAGATACAGGTCCCAATGAAAAACTGTTTTTT; CDR3aa: CSSSLDTGPNEKLFF
j_gene: TRBJ2-3; d_gene: .; len: 11; abundance: few; v_gene: TRBV28; CDR3nt: TGTGCCAGCAGTCTACAGGATACGCAGTATTTT; CDR3aa: CASSLQDTQYF
j_gene: TRBJ1-1; d_gene: .; len: 15; abundance: once; v_gene: TRBV6-5; CDR3nt: TGTGCCAGCAGTTGGGGCCGTGGGGTAAACACTGAAGCTTTCTTT; CDR3aa: CASSWGRGVNTEAFF
j_gene: TRBJ2-3; d_gene: TRBD2; len: 15; abundance: .; v_gene: TRBV11-2; CDR3nt: TGTGCCAGCAGCCTCGGGAGGGCCGGGGGAGATACGCAGTATTTT; CDR3aa: CASSLGRAGGDTQYF
j_gene: TRBJ2-2; d_gene: TRBD2; len: 16; abundance: .; v_gene: TRBV6-6; CDR3nt: TGTGCCAGCACAAGACTAGCGGGGGAATCGTCCGGGGAGCTGTTTTTT; CDR3aa: CASTRLAGESSGELFF
j_gene: TRBJ2-7; d_gene: TRBD2; len: 17; abundance: .; v_gene: TRBV5-1; CDR3nt: TGCGCCAGCAGCTCGAACCCCTCGCGGGAGACCTCCTACGAGCAGTACTTC; CDR3aa: CASSSNPSRETSYEQYF
j_gene: TRBJ2-7; d_gene: TRBD2; len: 14; abundance: .; v_gene: TRBV7-3; CDR3nt: TGTGCCAGCAGCTTCGGGACTAGCGGGAGCGAGCAGTACTTC; CDR3aa: CASSFGTSGSEQYF
j_gene: TRBJ2-7; d_gene: .; len: 12; abundance: .; v_gene: TRBV5-6; CDR3nt: TGTGCCAGCAGCTTGGCCGTCTACGAGCAGTACTTC; CDR3aa: CASSLAVYEQYF
j_gene: TRBJ2-5; d_gene: .; len: 13; abundance: .; v_gene: TRBV5-5; CDR3nt: TGTGCCAGCAGCTTGGGGACAAAAGAGACCCAGTACTTC; CDR3aa: CASSLGTKETQYF
j_gene: TRBJ1-2; d_gene: .; len: 13; abundance: .; v_gene: TRBV9; CDR3nt: TGTGCCAGCAGCGTAGATTACAGTTATGGCTACACCTTC; CDR3aa: CASSVDYSYGYTF
j_gene: TRBJ1-1; d_gene: TRBD1; len: 13; abundance: .; v_gene: TRBV5-1; CDR3nt: TGCGCCAGCAGCCCAGGGGGGAGGACTGAAGCTTTCTTT; CDR3aa: CASSPGGRTEAFF